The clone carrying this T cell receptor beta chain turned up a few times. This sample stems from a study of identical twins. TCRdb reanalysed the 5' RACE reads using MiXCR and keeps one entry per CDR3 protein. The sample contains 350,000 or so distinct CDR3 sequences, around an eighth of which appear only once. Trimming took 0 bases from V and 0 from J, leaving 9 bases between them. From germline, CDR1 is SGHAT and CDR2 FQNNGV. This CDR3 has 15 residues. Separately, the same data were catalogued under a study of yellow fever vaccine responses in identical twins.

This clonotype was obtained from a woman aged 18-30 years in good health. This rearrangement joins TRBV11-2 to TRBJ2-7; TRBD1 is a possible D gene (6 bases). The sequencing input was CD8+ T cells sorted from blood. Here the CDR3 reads CASSLEGHSSYEQYV. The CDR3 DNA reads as TGTGCCAGCAGCTTAGAGGGACATAGCTCCTACGAGCAGTACGTC.